These 3 T cell receptor beta chains came from one sample sequenced in a study of blood T cell repertoires in COVID-19. The method was immunoSEQ multiplex PCR; TCRdb's version includes in-frame clones alone and lacks a portion of them. In the table there are under 150,000 clones, 77% of which are singletons. Sequences were obtained from peripheral blood. The source is a woman between 45 and 60 years old with active or convalescent COVID-19.

The rearrangement uses TRBV5-4 and TRBJ2-7; the D gene is possibly TRBD2 (7 bases). The CDR3 is 16 amino acids. CDR1 and CDR2 (germline): SGHNT, YYREEE (reference sequence). V shed 4 bases and J shed 5 bases, with 22 bases lying between them. CDR3 DNA sequence: TGTGCCAGCAGCCCTGGCGGACGGAGGGGGAGGGACGAGCAGTACTTC. Protein sequence: CASSPGGRRGRDEQYF.

The chain recombines TRBV18 with TRBJ2-3; 10 bases match TRBD2. CDR1 is KGHSH, CDR2 LQKENI, per germline. Trimming at V came to 6 bases and at J to 0 bases, leaving 3 bases not matched to a gene. This CDR3 is 15 amino acids long. The CDR3 bases are TGTGCCAGCTCCCTACTAGCGGGGAGCACAGATACGCAGTATTTT. Translating it yields CASSLLAGSTDTQYF.

The CDR3 region is CASGEGGVYEQYF. DNA of the CDR3: TGTGCTAGTGGTGAGGGGGGGGTCTACGAGCAGTACTTC. The chain couples TRBV12-5 to TRBJ2-7, with a weak D call TRBD2 (7 bases). The CDR3 is 13 residues long. Germline assignment: CDR1 LGHNT and CDR2 FRNRAP. V was pared by 5 bases and J by 3 bases, with 11 bases between.